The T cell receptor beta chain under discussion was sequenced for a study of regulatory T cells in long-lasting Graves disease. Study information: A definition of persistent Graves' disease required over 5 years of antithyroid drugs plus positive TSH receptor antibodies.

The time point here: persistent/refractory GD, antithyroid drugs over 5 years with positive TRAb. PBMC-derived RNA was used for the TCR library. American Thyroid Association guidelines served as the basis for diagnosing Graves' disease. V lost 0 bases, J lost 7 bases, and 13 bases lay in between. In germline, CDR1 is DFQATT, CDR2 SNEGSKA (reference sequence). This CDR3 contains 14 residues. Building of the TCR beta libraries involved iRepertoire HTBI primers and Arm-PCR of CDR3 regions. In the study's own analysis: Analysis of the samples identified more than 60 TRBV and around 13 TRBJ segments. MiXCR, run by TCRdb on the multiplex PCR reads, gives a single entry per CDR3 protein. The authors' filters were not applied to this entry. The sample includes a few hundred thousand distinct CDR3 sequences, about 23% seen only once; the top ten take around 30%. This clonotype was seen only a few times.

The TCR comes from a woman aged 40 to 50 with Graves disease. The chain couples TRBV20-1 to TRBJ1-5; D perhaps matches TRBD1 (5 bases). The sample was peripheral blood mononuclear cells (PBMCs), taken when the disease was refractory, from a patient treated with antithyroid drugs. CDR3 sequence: CSARDDWGGQPQHF. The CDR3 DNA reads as TGCAGTGCTAGAGATGATTGGGGGGGGCAGCCCCAGCATTTT.